These 19 T cell receptor beta chains were sequenced from one sample in a study of cytomegalovirus exposure and HLA in healthy donors. A multiplex PCR was run with 60 Vbeta primers and 13 Jbeta primers. TCRdb keeps only in-frame clones here, not all; method: immunoSEQ multiplex PCR. The sample yields around 140,000 clones, more than 70% seen once. The sequencing input was PBMCs. The receptor set was obtained from a man aged 40-49 years in good health and CMV-seronegative.

The chain employs TRBV4-1 and TRBJ2-1; TRBD1 agrees at 8 bases. J was trimmed by 0 bases and V by 3 bases; bases with no gene match: 4. The germline V gene has CDR1 MGHRA and CDR2 YSYEKL. CDR3 length: 16 amino acids. The CDR3 coding sequence is TGCGCCAGCAGCCAGTGGGACAGGAGCTCCTACAATGAGCAGTTCTTC. Translated, it gives CASSQWDRSSYNEQFF.

As regards this clone: Since no conserved phenylalanine or tryptophan closes the CDR3, a read error is the likely cause. The chain's CDR3 is CARQVGYEQYL. DNA of the CDR3: TGCGCCAGACAGGTGGGCTACGAGCAGTACCTC. The chain recombines TRBV5-1 with TRBJ2-7, with D possibly matching TRBD1 (5 bases). Between the trimmed V and J ends, which lost 8 bases and 3 bases, there was a span of 9 bases. The germline CDR1 and CDR2 sequences are SGHRS and YFSETQ. The CDR3 covers 11 residues.

This chain links TRBV7-2 with TRBJ1-5, with a weak D call TRBD1 (5 bases). V was trimmed by 3 bases and J by 4 bases, leaving 13 bases between them. The CDR3 spans 15 residues. From germline, CDR1 is SGHTA and CDR2 FQGNSA. CDR3 in amino acids: CASSLGQIPNQPQHF. DNA of the CDR3: TGTGCCAGCAGCTTGGGGCAGATTCCTAATCAGCCCCAGCATTTT.

V is TRBV5-6 and J is TRBJ1-1; 10 nucleotides line up with TRBD1. The CDR3 has 14 residues. With V trimmed by 4 bases and J by 7 bases, 7 bases remained unmatched. Germline values: CDR1 SGHDT, CDR2 YYEEEE. CDR3 bases: TGTGCCAGCAGCGGGGACAGGGGAGCCGGTGAAGCTTTCTTT. Its protein product is CASSGDRGAGEAFF.

The V and J genes are TRBV5-1 and TRBJ1-2, with TRBD1 matching over 10 bases. Germline V CDR1 and CDR2: SGHRS, YFSETQ. Unmatched junction bases numbered 14, after V lost 0 bases and J lost 9 bases. The CDR3 totals 17 residues. The CDR3 spells CASSLGGPGQGDRSYTF. Written as DNA, the CDR3 is TGCGCCAGCAGCTTGGGGGGGCCCGGACAGGGGGATCGCAGCTACACCTTC.

The chain joins TRBV27 to TRBJ1-1, with D possibly TRBD1 on 5 matching bases. Germline CDR1 is MNHEY and CDR2 is SMNVEV (reference sequence). V lost 5 bases, J lost 7 bases, and 11 bases lay in between. The CDR3 consists of 12 residues. The CDR3 is CASSPPGREAFF. CDR3 sequence (DNA): TGTGCCAGCAGTCCGCCAGGGCGTGAAGCTTTCTTT.

The rearrangement links TRBV7-8 to TRBJ2-3, with 9 nucleotides matching TRBD2. The length of the CDR3 is 14 residues. Looked up from germline, CDR1 is SGHVS and CDR2 is FQNEAQ. The CDR3 sequence: CATTSGGSTDTQYF. The DNA for the CDR3 is TGTGCTACAACCAGCGGGGGGAGCACAGATACGCAGTATTTT. Supplemented by reference TRBV7-8 and TRBJ2-3, the full variable domain reads GAGVSQSPRYKVAKRGQDVALRCDPISGHVSLFWYQQALGQGPEFLTYFQNEAQLDKSGLPSDRFFAERPEGSVSTLKIQRTQQEDSAVYLCATTSGGSTDTQYFGPGTRLTVL.

The genes are TRBV2 and TRBJ1-4, with TRBD1 matching 9 bases. Germline V gene lookup returns CDR1 SNHLY and CDR2 FYNNEI. The CDR3 has 18 amino acids. J gave up 2 bases and V 7 bases, and 14 bases lay outside the gene matches. Here the CDR3 reads CASTRDRVGLSTNEKLFF. CDR3 nucleotides: TGTGCCAGCACCCGGGACAGGGTGGGGCTTTCCACTAATGAAAAACTGTTTTTT.

The chain employs TRBV5-1 and TRBJ2-5; 10 bases are shared with TRBD1. The CDR3 runs to 16 residues. Germline values: CDR1 SGHRS, CDR2 YFSETQ. Losses at the gene ends were 5 bases for V and 2 bases for J; bases not matched to a gene: 9. The CDR3 loop is CASSSTGQGFQETQYF. The CDR3, as DNA: TGCGCCAGCAGTAGTACGGGACAGGGGTTTCAAGAGACCCAGTACTTC.

This clone has just one count. This chain connects TRBV7-6 to TRBJ2-1, with 7 bases matching TRBD2. Trimming took 4 bases from V and 2 from J; bases not matched to a gene: 8. The CDR3 sequence is 16 residues long. Germline assignment: CDR1 SGHVS and CDR2 FNYEAQ. CDR3 coding DNA: TGTGCCAGCAGCTGGGGAGGGGCCGCAACCTACAATGAGCAGTTCTTC. Encoded protein: CASSWGGAATYNEQFF.

This sequence joins TRBV2 and TRBJ2-1; D gene uncertain. This CDR3 has 13 amino acids. Germline CDR1 and CDR2: SNHLY and FYNNEI. V shed 8 bases and J shed 0 bases, with 8 bases lying between them. The CDR3 DNA follows: TGTGCCAGCCGTAGCCTCTCCTACAATGAGCAGTTCTTC. This encodes CASRSLSYNEQFF.

A few counts support this clone. This chain links TRBV6-6 with TRBJ1-1; D gene unclear. V lost 4 bases to trimming and J lost 4 bases, with 4 bases between them. The CDR3 is 11 residues long. In germline, CDR1 is MNHNY, CDR2 SVGAGI (reference sequence). CDR3: CASSWATEAFF. In nucleotides, the CDR3 is TGTGCCAGCAGTTGGGCCACTGAAGCTTTCTTT.

This clone was observed a few times. The chain links TRBV2 to TRBJ2-6; D possibly corresponds to TRBD1 (5 bases). Germline loops: CDR1 SNHLY, CDR2 FYNNEI. Trimming left V 11 bases short and J 0 bases short, with 11 bases between. The CDR3 length is 14 residues. CDR3 region: CAAKTVSGANVLTF. For the CDR3, the DNA is TGTGCCGCAAAGACAGTCTCTGGGGCCAACGTCCTGACTTTC.

This chain uses TRBV2 with TRBJ2-3; 14 bases fit TRBD2. Unmatched junction bases numbered 5, after V lost 5 bases and J lost 4 bases. The CDR3 spans 16 residues. Per germline, CDR1 SNHLY and CDR2 FYNNEI. The CDR3 nucleotides read TGTGCCAGCAGTCCCCGACTAGCGGGGGGGGCAGATACGCAGTATTTT. This translates into CASSPRLAGGADTQYF.

This rearrangement joins TRBV18 to TRBJ1-5, with D possibly matching TRBD1 (6 bases). V was trimmed by 2 bases and J by 9 bases, leaving 14 bases between them. The CDR3 is made up of 14 amino acids. CDR1 and CDR2 (germline): KGHSH, LQKENI. The CDR3 region is CASSPGGGEGPQHF. CDR3 DNA: TGTGCCAGCTCACCAGGGGGGGGCGAGGGGCCCCAGCATTTT.

V and J are TRBV19 and TRBJ2-1; D is possibly TRBD2 (7 bases). The V gene lost 9 bases and the J gene lost 5 bases, with 17 bases spanning the gap. Germline assignment: CDR1 LNHDA and CDR2 SQIVND (reference sequence). This CDR3 contains 14 residues. The CDR3 region is CASQHTGGNNEQFF. Written as DNA, the CDR3 is TGTGCCAGCCAACATACGGGGGGCAACAATGAGCAGTTCTTC.

The genes are TRBV9 and TRBJ2-5; no firm D call. CDR3 length: 15 amino acids. Germline V gene lookup returns CDR1 SGDLS and CDR2 YYNGEE. V shed 0 bases and J shed 2 bases, with 11 bases lying between them. DNA for the CDR3: TGTGCCAGCAGCGTAGGTGGCCAACGACAAGAGACCCAGTACTTC. Amino acid sequence: CASSVGGQRQETQYF. The variable domain in full, completed from reference TRBV9 and TRBJ2-5, reads DSGVTQTPKHLITATGQRVTLRCSPRSGDLSVYWYQQSLDQGLQFLIQYYNGEERAKGNILERFSAQQFPDLHSELNLSSLELGDSALYFCASSVGGQRQETQYFGPGTRLLVL.

V gene TRBV7-9 combines with J gene TRBJ1-1; D perhaps matches TRBD1 (6 bases). There are 14 residues in the CDR3. Germline V gene data show CDR1 as SEHNR and CDR2 as FQNEAQ (reference sequence). V gave up 1 base and J gave up 1 base, with 7 bases separating them. The CDR3 bases are TGTGCCAGCAGCTTAGGGACAGAGAACACTGAAGCTTTCTTT. Amino acid sequence: CASSLGTENTEAFF.

The genes are TRBV29-1 and TRBJ2-1; D is possibly TRBD1 (6 bases). CDR3 length: 14 amino acids. Trimming stripped 5 bases from V and 0 bases from J, with 11 bases between. Germline V lookup: CDR1 SQVTM, CDR2 ANQGSEA. In DNA form, the CDR3 reads TGCAGCGTTCTTGACAGGAGCTCCTACAATGAGCAGTTCTTC. Translated: CSVLDRSSYNEQFF.